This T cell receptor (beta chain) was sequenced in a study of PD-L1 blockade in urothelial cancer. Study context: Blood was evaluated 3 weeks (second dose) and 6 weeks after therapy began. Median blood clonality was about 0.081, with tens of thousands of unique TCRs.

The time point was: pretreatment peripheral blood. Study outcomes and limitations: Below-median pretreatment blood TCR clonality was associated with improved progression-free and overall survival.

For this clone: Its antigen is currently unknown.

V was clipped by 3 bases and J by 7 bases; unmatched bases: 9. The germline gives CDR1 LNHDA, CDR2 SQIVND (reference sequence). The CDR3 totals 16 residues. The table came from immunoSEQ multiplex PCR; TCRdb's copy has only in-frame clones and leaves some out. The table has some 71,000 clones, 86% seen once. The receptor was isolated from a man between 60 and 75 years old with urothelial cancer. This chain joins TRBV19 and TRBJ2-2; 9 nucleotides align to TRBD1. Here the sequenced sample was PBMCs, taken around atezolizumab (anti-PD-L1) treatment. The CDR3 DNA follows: TGTGCCAGTAGTATCGGGGACAGGGTGGAGGACGGGGAGCTGTTTTTT. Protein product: CASSIGDRVEDGELFF.